This TCR beta chain was identified in a study of blood T cell repertoires in COVID-19. The CDR3 has 14 amino acids. Germline values: CDR1 SGHVS, CDR2 FQNEAQ. Trimming removed 2 bases at V and 4 bases at J, with 11 bases between. Measured with immunoSEQ multiplex PCR; TCRdb has only the in-frame clones, and not every one. The sample consists of 65,000 to 95,000 clones, around four fifths of them appearing once. The receptor was isolated from a man aged 55 to 70 with COVID-19, enrolled during active disease. The sample taken for sequencing was peripheral blood. The rearrangement links TRBV7-8 to TRBJ1-1, with TRBD1 as a possible D gene (6 bases). CDR3 DNA sequence: TGTGCCAGCAGCTTAATGGCAGGGGCCACTGAAGCTTTCTTT. It codes for CASSLMAGATEAFF.